The source of this T cell receptor beta chain is a study of cytotoxic CD8 clonotypes in ibrutinib-treated CLL. Across the whole study: Responses: some 25 partial, 2 complete; after median roughly 63 months, roughly 15 stayed remitted, around twelve progressed. Study-level results: Sustained-remission and progressing patients had different sampling times. Clonality, elevated at ibrutinib response, dropped back toward baseline at progression.

In regard to this clone: Its target is not known.

The germline V gene has CDR1 MDHEN and CDR2 SYDVKM. The CDR3 runs 14 residues. The trim removed 6 bases at V and 4 bases at J, leaving 7 bases unmatched. The data were produced by immunoSEQ multiplex PCR, yet TCRdb's version contains in-frame clones alone and is incomplete. The repertoire holds some 200,000 clones, with 60% to 80% as singletons. The TCR comes from a human donor with chronic lymphocytic leukemia. The sample consisted of PBMCs, taken after 12 months of ibrutinib treatment. The V and J genes are TRBV28 and TRBJ2-7; TRBD2 matches at 9 bases. The CDR3 region is CASRRGLARYEQYF. CDR3 bases: TGTGCCAGCAGGAGGGGACTAGCAAGGTACGAGCAGTACTTC.